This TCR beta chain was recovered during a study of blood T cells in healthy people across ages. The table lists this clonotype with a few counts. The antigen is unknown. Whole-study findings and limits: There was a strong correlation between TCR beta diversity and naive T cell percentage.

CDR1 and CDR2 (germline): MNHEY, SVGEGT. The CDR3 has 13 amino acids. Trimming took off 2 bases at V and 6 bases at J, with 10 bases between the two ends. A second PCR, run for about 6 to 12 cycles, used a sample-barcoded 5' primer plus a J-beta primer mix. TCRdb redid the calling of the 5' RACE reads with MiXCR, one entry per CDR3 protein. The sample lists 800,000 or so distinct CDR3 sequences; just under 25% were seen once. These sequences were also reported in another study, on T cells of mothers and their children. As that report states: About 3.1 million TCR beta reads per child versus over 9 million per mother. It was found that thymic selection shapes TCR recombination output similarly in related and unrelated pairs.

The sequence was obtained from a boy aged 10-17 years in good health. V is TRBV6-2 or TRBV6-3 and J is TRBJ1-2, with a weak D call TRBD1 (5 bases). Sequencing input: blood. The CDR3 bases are TGTGCCAGCAGTTACGTCCGGGGGGATGGCTACACCTTC. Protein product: CASSYVRGDGYTF.